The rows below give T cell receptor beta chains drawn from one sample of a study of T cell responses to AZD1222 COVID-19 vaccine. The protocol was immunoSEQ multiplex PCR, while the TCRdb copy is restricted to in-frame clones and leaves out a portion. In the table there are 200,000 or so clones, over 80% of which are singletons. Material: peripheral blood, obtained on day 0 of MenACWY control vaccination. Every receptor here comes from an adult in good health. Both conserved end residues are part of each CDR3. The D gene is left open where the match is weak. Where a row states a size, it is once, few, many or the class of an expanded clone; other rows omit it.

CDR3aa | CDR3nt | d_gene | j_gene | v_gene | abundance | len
CASSQDVDRGRVGYTF | TGTGCCAGCAGCCAAGATGTGGACAGGGGGCGCGTGGGCTACACCTTC | TRBD1 | TRBJ1-2 | TRBV3-1/TRBV3-2 | NA | 16
CASSRVGGDSPLHF | TGTGCCAGCAGCCGGGTGGGGGGCGATTCACCCCTCCACTTT | NA | TRBJ1-6 | TRBV6-5 | NA | 14
CASSPLGANPYNEQFF | TGTGCCAGCAGTCCCCTAGGGGCTAATCCCTACAATGAGCAGTTCTTC | NA | TRBJ2-1 | TRBV27 | few | 16
CASSLVGREEAFF | TGTGCCAGCAGCTTAGTCGGCAGGGAAGAAGCTTTCTTT | NA | TRBJ1-1 | TRBV7-9 | few | 13
CASSQRGRWSPLHF | TGTGCCAGCAGTCAGCGGGGCCGCTGGTCACCCCTCCACTTT | NA | TRBJ1-6 | TRBV27 | NA | 14
CASSPFHGGNSPLHF | TGTGCCAGCAGCCCTTTTCATGGGGGTAATTCACCCCTCCACTTT | NA | TRBJ1-6 | TRBV5-6 | NA | 15
CSVEIGSQTYEQYF | TGCAGCGTTGAAATTGGGAGTCAAACCTACGAGCAGTACTTC | NA | TRBJ2-7 | TRBV29-1 | NA | 14
CASSGGHISGNTIYF | TGTGCCAGCAGTGGGGGGCATATCTCTGGAAACACCATATATTTT | NA | TRBJ1-3 | TRBV25-1 | once | 15
CATGIQFEKLFF | TGTGCCACCGGGATTCAGTTTGAAAAACTGTTTTTT | NA | TRBJ1-4 | TRBV28 | once | 12
CASSFRQGGYSPLHF | TGTGCCAGCAGTTTCCGACAGGGGGGGTATTCACCCCTCCACTTT | TRBD1 | TRBJ1-6 | TRBV28 | NA | 15
CASSPRDYSYNEQFF | TGTGCCAGCAGCCCCCGGGACTATTCCTACAATGAGCAGTTCTTC | TRBD2 | TRBJ2-1 | TRBV9 | NA | 15
CASSVGGGAADTQYF | TGTGCCAGCAGCGTAGGCGGGGGGGCCGCAGATACGCAGTATTTT | TRBD2 | TRBJ2-3 | TRBV9 | NA | 15
CSVRRGFGTGELFF | TGCAGCGTCCGACGGGGGTTTGGCACCGGGGAGCTGTTTTTT | NA | TRBJ2-2 | TRBV29-1 | NA | 14
CASSSKGAGDTEAFF | TGTGCCAGCAGCTCGAAGGGAGCGGGCGACACTGAAGCTTTCTTT | NA | TRBJ1-1 | TRBV13 | NA | 15
CASSTGSLGELFF | TGTGCCAGCAGCACGGGCTCCCTCGGGGAGCTGTTTTTT | NA | TRBJ2-2 | TRBV27 | NA | 13
CASSQGSQGLAGNTIYF | TGCGCCAGCAGCCAAGGGTCTCAGGGGCTAGCTGGAAACACCATATATTTT | NA | TRBJ1-3 | TRBV4-1 | once | 17
CASSEAPRDYSYEQYF | TGTGCCAGCAGTGAAGCGCCTCGGGACTACTCCTACGAGCAGTACTTC | TRBD2 | TRBJ2-7 | TRBV6-1 | NA | 16